This is a list of T cell receptor beta chains from one sample in a study of regulatory T cells in long-lasting Graves disease. TCRdb reanalysed the multiplex PCR reads using MiXCR and keeps one entry per CDR3 protein. The sample holds about 470,000 distinct CDR3 sequences; about 20% are singletons and the top ten take 6.5% to 8%. Sequences were derived from peripheral blood mononuclear cells (PBMCs), sampled when the disease was refractory, from a patient treated with antithyroid drugs. The receptors were sampled from a female donor with Graves disease. The CDR3 runs from the conserved cysteine through the conserved F or W. Fields, in order: clone size, V gene, J gene, D gene, CDR3 DNA, CDR3 protein. A D gene is named only where the DNA matches it firmly. The listing skips clone size in some rows; elsewhere it reads once, few, many or a size class.

size: .; V: TRBV9; J: TRBJ2-5; D: .; DNA: TGTGCCAGCAGCGTAGAGGGGGTAACGGAGACCCAGTACTTC; CDR3: CASSVEGVTETQYF
size: few; V: TRBV20-1; J: TRBJ2-5; D: .; DNA: TGCAGTGCTAGTGGTCAGAACCAAGAGACCCAGTACTTC; CDR3: CSASGQNQETQYF
size: .; V: TRBV2; J: TRBJ2-1; D: TRBD2; DNA: TGTGCCCGGGAGGGGGTCGGGAGGGCCTTCAATGAGCAGTTCTTC; CDR3: CAREGVGRAFNEQFF
size: many; V: TRBV7-2; J: TRBJ2-7; D: .; DNA: TGTGCCAGCAGCTTAGCGAGCCGGGTAGGATCATACGAGCAGTACTTC; CDR3: CASSLASRVGSYEQYF
size: few; V: TRBV3-1; J: TRBJ2-7; D: TRBD1; DNA: TGTGCCAGCAGCCCCCGGGACAGGGAACACGAGCAGTACTTC; CDR3: CASSPRDREHEQYF
size: few; V: TRBV5-1; J: TRBJ1-3; D: TRBD1; DNA: TGCGCCAGCAGCATAACAGGGGATTACTCTGGAAACACCATATATTTT; CDR3: CASSITGDYSGNTIYF
size: .; V: TRBV4-2; J: TRBJ2-2; D: .; DNA: TGTGCCAGCAGCCAAGGATCGGCGGAGGCCACCGGGGAGCTGTTTTTT; CDR3: CASSQGSAEATGELFF
size: many; V: TRBV28; J: TRBJ2-7; D: .; DNA: TGTGCCAGTACCGGGACGGAAAATTACGAGCAGTACTTC; CDR3: CASTGTENYEQYF
size: .; V: TRBV2; J: TRBJ1-2; D: .; DNA: TGTGCCAGCAGTCTAACTGGCGGCGGAAGAAACTATGGCTACACCTTC; CDR3: CASSLTGGGRNYGYTF
size: few; V: TRBV12-3/TRBV12-4; J: TRBJ2-3; D: .; DNA: TGTGCCAGCAGTGGGCTAGATACGCAGTATTTT; CDR3: CASSGLDTQYF
size: many; V: TRBV7-3; J: TRBJ2-2; D: TRBD1; DNA: TGTGCCAGCAGCCACAGGCCCCCACAGGGGTCCGGGGAGCTGTTTTTT; CDR3: CASSHRPPQGSGELFF
size: many; V: TRBV28; J: TRBJ2-7; D: TRBD1; DNA: TGTGCCAGCAGTTTTAACTGGGGACAGGGTCTGGACGAGCAGTACTTC; CDR3: CASSFNWGQGLDEQYF
size: many; V: TRBV2; J: TRBJ1-2; D: .; DNA: TGTGCCAGCATTGGTGGGGATGGCTACACCTTC; CDR3: CASIGGDGYTF
size: many; V: TRBV28; J: TRBJ1-4; D: .; DNA: TGTGCCAGCAGTCTCCAACTCGCTAATGAAAAACTGTTTTTT; CDR3: CASSLQLANEKLFF
size: .; V: TRBV28; J: TRBJ2-7; D: TRBD2; DNA: TGTGCCAGCAGTCACACCGGGGGGTTCTACGAGCAGTACTTC; CDR3: CASSHTGGFYEQYF
size: .; V: TRBV5-4; J: TRBJ1-1; D: .; DNA: TGCGCCAGCAGCTTGATTCGGATGGGCACTGAAGCTTCCTTT; CDR3: CASSLIRMGTEASF
size: .; V: TRBV19; J: TRBJ2-5; D: .; DNA: TGTGCCAGTAGTGAGCAAGAAGAGACCCAGTACTTC; CDR3: CASSEQEETQYF
size: many; V: TRBV11-1; J: TRBJ2-7; D: TRBD1; DNA: TGTGCCAGCAGCTCACCGGGACAGGTCTACGAGCAGTACTTC; CDR3: CASSSPGQVYEQYF
size: many; V: TRBV29-1; J: TRBJ1-4; D: .; DNA: TGCAGCACCCAACAGGGACGGGGAGAAAAACTGTTTTTT; CDR3: CSTQQGRGEKLFF
size: many; V: TRBV7-2; J: TRBJ2-7; D: .; DNA: TGTGCCAGCAGCTTAGCGCGCTCACGGCTGGTCTCCGAGCAGTACTTC; CDR3: CASSLARSRLVSEQYF
size: many; V: TRBV28; J: TRBJ2-7; D: .; DNA: TGTGCCAGCAGCCCCCCCGGTTTTAGGTACGAGCAGTACTTC; CDR3: CASSPPGFRYEQYF
size: .; V: TRBV20-1; J: TRBJ1-1; D: .; DNA: TGCAGTTTAAGGATGGCTGAAGCTTTCTTT; CDR3: CSLRMAEAFF
size: .; V: TRBV12-3/TRBV12-4; J: TRBJ2-6; D: TRBD1; DNA: TGTGCCAGCAGTACCCTAAAGGGGGGACAGGGGGCTACTGGGGCCAACGTCCTGACTTTC; CDR3: CASSTLKGGQGATGANVLTF
size: few; V: TRBV29-1; J: TRBJ2-5; D: .; DNA: TGCAGCGTTGAAGGGACCAGACAAGAGACCCAGTACTTC; CDR3: CSVEGTRQETQYF
size: .; V: TRBV5-1; J: TRBJ2-7; D: .; DNA: TGCGCCAGCAGCTTGGTATTGGCTAGCGAGTACGAGCAGTACTTC; CDR3: CASSLVLASEYEQYF
size: few; V: TRBV19; J: TRBJ2-2; D: TRBD2; DNA: TGTGCCAGTAGTTTTCTCACTCGGGAGGGCAAAACCGGGGAGCTGTTTTTT; CDR3: CASSFLTREGKTGELFF
size: .; V: TRBV6-2/TRBV6-3; J: TRBJ2-7; D: .; DNA: TGTGCCAGCAGGACCCCGGGAGACAGGGGACTACGAGAGCAGTACTTC; CDR3: CASRTPGDRGLREQYF
size: .; V: TRBV27; J: TRBJ2-7; D: .; DNA: TGTGCCAGCAGTTTATTACCTAGCCGCCTCTACGAGCAGTACTTC; CDR3: CASSLLPSRLYEQYF
size: few; V: TRBV3-1; J: TRBJ2-7; D: .; DNA: TGTGCCAGCAGCCTTGGTGGCAGGGAGTACTTC; CDR3: CASSLGGREYF
size: many; V: TRBV12-3/TRBV12-4; J: TRBJ2-7; D: TRBD2; DNA: TGTGCCAGCAGCCTTATGACTAGCGGGATAGTCTACGAGCAGTACTTC; CDR3: CASSLMTSGIVYEQYF
size: few; V: TRBV19; J: TRBJ1-5; D: TRBD1; DNA: TGTGCCAGTGGGACAGGTGATCAGCCCCAGCATTTT; CDR3: CASGTGDQPQHF
size: few; V: TRBV7-8; J: TRBJ2-2; D: TRBD1; DNA: TGTGCCAGCAGCTTCGGCCGTTTGACAGGGACCGGGGAGCTGTTTTTT; CDR3: CASSFGRLTGTGELFF
size: .; V: TRBV6-9; J: TRBJ2-2; D: TRBD2; DNA: TGTGCCAGCAGTTTTGCGGGGGGGAACACCGGGGAGCTGTTTTTT; CDR3: CASSFAGGNTGELFF